Each of the 11 T cell receptor beta chains below was sequenced from the same sample in a study of immune cell composition in non-small cell lung cancer. The repertoire was sequenced with immunoSEQ multiplex PCR; TCRdb's copy has only in-frame clones and lacks some. There are about 1,100 clones in the sample; about four fifths occur only once, and over 8.5% lies in the top ten. Sequenced material: lung tumor tissue. These receptors were collected from a human donor with non-small cell lung cancer.

The chain uses TRBV19 and TRBJ2-1; maybe TRBD2 (7 bases). V lost 5 bases and J lost 4, with 15 bases in between. This CDR3 is 15 amino acids long. From germline, CDR1 is LNHDA and CDR2 SQIVND (reference sequence). CDR3 sequence reads: CASSSSGTPYNEQFF. The CDR3, as DNA: TGTGCCAGTAGTTCCAGCGGGACACCTTACAATGAGCAGTTCTTC.

The gene calls are TRBV7-9 and TRBJ1-4, with D tentatively TRBD1 (6 bases). With 5 bases removed from V and 1 base from J, the gap between germline ends came to 11 bases. The CDR3 is 15 residues long. Germline V CDR1 and CDR2: SEHNR, FQNEAQ (reference sequence). As DNA, the CDR3 is TGTGCCAGCAGCCCAGGGACACGAACTAATGAAAAACTGTTTTTT. Its protein product is CASSPGTRTNEKLFF. Full variable domain (rest looked up from reference TRBV7-9 and TRBJ1-4): DTGVSQNPRHKITKRGQNVTFRCDPISEHNRLYWYRQTLGQGPEFLTYFQNEAQLEKSRLLSDRFSAERPKGSFSTLEIQRTEQGDSAMYLCASSPGTRTNEKLFFGSGTQLSVL.

This chain uses TRBV5-1 with TRBJ2-4; D remains ambiguous. The CDR3 contains 14 residues. Trimming took off 0 bases at V and 6 bases at J, with 10 bases between the two ends. The germline gives CDR1 SGHRS, CDR2 YFSETQ. This CDR3 is CASSLAGTVNIQYF. CDR3 bases: TGCGCCAGCAGCTTGGCGGGTACGGTAAACATTCAGTACTTC.

The chain uses TRBV6-9 and TRBJ1-4; 7 bases agree with TRBD1. The CDR3 has 15 amino acids. J was trimmed by 5 bases and V by 3 bases; bases with no gene match: 6. Germline V CDR1 and CDR2: MNHGY, SVAAGI. CDR3 protein: CASSYTTGENEKLFF. CDR3 nucleotide sequence: TGTGCCAGCAGTTACACAACAGGGGAGAATGAAAAACTGTTTTTT.

The genes are TRBV2 and TRBJ1-1, with 8 bases that match TRBD1. The V gene end was trimmed by 8 bases and the J gene end by 1 base; junction bases not matched to a gene: 6. This CDR3 spans 14 amino acids. The V gene's germline CDR1 is SNHLY and CDR2 FYNNEI. CDR3 in amino acids: CASGEGQANTEAFF. CDR3 DNA: TGTGCCAGCGGAGAGGGACAGGCGAACACTGAAGCTTTCTTT.

The DNA for the CDR3 is TGCGCCAGCAGCACGTACACAGGGTCCCCCACAGATACGCAGTATTTT. It specifies CASSTYTGSPTDTQYF. The V call is TRBV5-1, the J call TRBJ2-3, with D perhaps matching TRBD1 (6 bases). This CDR3 is 16 amino acids long. Germline V CDR1 and CDR2: SGHRS, YFSETQ. The V and J ends lost 4 bases and 2 bases respectively, with 17 bases between them.

This chain uses TRBV18 with TRBJ1-6; 9 bases fit TRBD1. There are 15 residues in the CDR3. The V segment lost 3 bases and the J segment 10 bases; nucleotides outside the gene matches: 7. The V gene's germline CDR1 is KGHSH and CDR2 LQKENI. The DNA of the CDR3 is TGTGCCAGCTCACCCCGGGACAGGGTTTACTCACCCCTCCACTTT. Its protein product is CASSPRDRVYSPLHF.

The rearrangement uses TRBV28 and TRBJ1-1; D is possibly TRBD1 (6 bases). This CDR3 comprises 15 residues. V lost 6 bases and J lost 1, with 15 bases in between. Germline lookup yields CDR1 MDHEN and CDR2 SYDVKM. DNA for the CDR3: TGTGCCAGCAGGCGGGCGGGGGCGCCGAACACTGAAGCTTTCTTT. Translation gives CASRRAGAPNTEAFF.

V and J are TRBV5-3 and TRBJ2-1; 14 nucleotides match TRBD2. TRBV5-3 is an ORF, with its function uncertain. The junction had 5 bases not matched to a gene; V was cut back by 5 bases and J by 7 bases. CDR3 length equals 15 residues. This CDR3 is CARRRGLAGANEQFF. For the CDR3, the DNA is TGTGCCAGAAGACGGGGACTAGCGGGGGCAAATGAGCAGTTCTTC.

DNA for the CDR3: TGTGCCAGCAGCGTAGGAGTGTTAGGGCGGGGGTCGAACACCGGGGAGCTGTTTTTT. As protein: CASSVGVLGRGSNTGELFF. V gene TRBV9 combines with J gene TRBJ2-2; 7 bases are shared with TRBD2. V shed 0 bases, J shed 0 bases, and the junction held 11 bases outside the gene matches. Germline CDR1 and CDR2: SGDLS and YYNGEE. The CDR3 has 19 amino acids.

This chain uses TRBV4-1 with TRBJ2-3; 13 bases match TRBD2. The CDR3 totals 14 residues. Germline V lookup: CDR1 MGHRA, CDR2 YSYEKL. V lost 8 bases, J lost 3 bases, and 2 bases stayed unmatched. The CDR3 loop reads CASGLAGETDTQYF. The CDR3 nucleotides read TGCGCCAGCGGACTAGCGGGGGAAACAGATACGCAGTATTTT.